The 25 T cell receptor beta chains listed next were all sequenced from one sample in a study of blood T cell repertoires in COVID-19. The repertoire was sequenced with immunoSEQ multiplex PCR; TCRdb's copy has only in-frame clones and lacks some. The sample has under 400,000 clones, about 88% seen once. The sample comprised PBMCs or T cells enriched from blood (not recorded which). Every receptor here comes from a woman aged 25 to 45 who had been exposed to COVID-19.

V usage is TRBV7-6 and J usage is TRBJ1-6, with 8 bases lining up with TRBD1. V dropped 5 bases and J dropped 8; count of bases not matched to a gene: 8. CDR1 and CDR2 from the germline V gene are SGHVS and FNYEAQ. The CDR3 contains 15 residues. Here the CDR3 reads CASSARQGRDSPLHF. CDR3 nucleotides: TGTGCCAGCAGCGCCCGACAGGGGCGGGATTCACCCCTCCACTTT.

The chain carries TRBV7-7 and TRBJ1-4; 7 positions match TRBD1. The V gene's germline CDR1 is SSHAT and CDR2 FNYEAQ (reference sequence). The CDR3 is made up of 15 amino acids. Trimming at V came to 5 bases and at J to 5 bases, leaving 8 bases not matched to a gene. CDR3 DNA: TGTGCCAGCAGCCGTAGGGACAGCCTAAATGAAAAACTGTTTTTT. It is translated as CASSRRDSLNEKLFF.

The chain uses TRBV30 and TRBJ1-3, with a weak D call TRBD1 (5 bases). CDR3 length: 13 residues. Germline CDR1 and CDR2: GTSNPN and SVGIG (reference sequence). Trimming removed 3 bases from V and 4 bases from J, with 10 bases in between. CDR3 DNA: TGTGCCTGGAGCCCAGGGTTGGGAAACACCATATATTTT. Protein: CAWSPGLGNTIYF.

CDR3: CASSSGLGEKLFF. The CDR3 DNA reads TGTGCCAGCAGCAGCGGGTTGGGTGAAAAACTGTTTTTT. V gene TRBV5-6 combines with J gene TRBJ1-4; D call uncertain. In germline, CDR1 is SGHDT, CDR2 YYEEEE. V was cut by 4 bases and J by 7 bases, with 11 bases left in between. CDR3 length equals 13 residues.

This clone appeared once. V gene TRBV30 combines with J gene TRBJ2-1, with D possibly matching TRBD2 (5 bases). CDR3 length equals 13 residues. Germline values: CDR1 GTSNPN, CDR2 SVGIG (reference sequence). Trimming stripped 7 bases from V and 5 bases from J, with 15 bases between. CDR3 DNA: TGTGCCTCAGGCTCCGGGATTGACAATGAGCAGTTCTTC. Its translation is CASGSGIDNEQFF.

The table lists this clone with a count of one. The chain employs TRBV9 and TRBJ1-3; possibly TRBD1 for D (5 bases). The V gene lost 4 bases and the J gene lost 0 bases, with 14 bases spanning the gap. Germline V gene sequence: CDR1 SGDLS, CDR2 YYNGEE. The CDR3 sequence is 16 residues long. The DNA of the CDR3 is TGTGCCAGCAGCCCCGGGGAGGGGATCTCTGGAAACACCATATATTTT. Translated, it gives CASSPGEGISGNTIYF.

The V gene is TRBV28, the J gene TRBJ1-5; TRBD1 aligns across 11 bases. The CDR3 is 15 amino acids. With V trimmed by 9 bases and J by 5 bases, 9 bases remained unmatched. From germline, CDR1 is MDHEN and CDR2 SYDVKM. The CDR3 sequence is CASKAGQGEDQPQHF. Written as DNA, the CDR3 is TGTGCCAGTAAAGCGGGACAGGGGGAAGATCAGCCCCAGCATTTT.

DNA for the CDR3: TGTGCCAGCAGTTTTCGAGGGTATGGCTACACCTTC. Translating gives CASSFRGYGYTF. This rearrangement joins TRBV27 to TRBJ1-2; no clear D gene. CDR3 length: 12 amino acids. V lost 3 bases and J lost 5, with 7 bases in between. CDR1 and CDR2 (germline): MNHEY, SMNVEV (reference sequence).

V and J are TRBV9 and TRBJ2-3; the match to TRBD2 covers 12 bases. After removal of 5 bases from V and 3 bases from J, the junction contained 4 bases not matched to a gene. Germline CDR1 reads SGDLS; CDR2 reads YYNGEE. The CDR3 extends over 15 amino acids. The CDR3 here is CASSGGTSGTDTQYF. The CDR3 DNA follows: TGTGCCAGCAGTGGCGGGACTAGCGGGACAGATACGCAGTATTTT.

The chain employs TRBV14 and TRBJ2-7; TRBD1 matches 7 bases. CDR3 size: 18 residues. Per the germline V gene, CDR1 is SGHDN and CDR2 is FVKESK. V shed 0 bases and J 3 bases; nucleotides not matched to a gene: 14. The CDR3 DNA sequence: TGTGCCAGCAGCCAAGATGAAGAACAGGGGAGATACGTCTACGAGCAGTACTTC. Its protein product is CASSQDEEQGRYVYEQYF.

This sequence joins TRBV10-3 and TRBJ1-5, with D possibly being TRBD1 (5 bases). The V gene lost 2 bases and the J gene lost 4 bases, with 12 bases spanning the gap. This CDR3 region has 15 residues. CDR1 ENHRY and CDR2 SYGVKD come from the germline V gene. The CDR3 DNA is TGTGCCATCAGTGAGGCAGGGCTAGGGAATCAGCCCCAGCATTTT. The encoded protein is CAISEAGLGNQPQHF.

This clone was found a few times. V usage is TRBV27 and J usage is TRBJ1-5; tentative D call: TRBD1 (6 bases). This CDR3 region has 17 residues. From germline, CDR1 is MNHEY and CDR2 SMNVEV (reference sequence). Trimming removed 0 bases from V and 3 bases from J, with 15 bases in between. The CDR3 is CASSLSPGRGFNQPQHF. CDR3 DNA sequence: TGTGCCAGCAGTTTATCACCGGGCAGGGGATTCAATCAGCCCCAGCATTTT.

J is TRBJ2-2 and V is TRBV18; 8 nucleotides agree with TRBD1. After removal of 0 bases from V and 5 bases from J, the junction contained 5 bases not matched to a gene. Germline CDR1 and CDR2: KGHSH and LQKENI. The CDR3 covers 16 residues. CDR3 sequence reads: CASSPPEGQETGELFF. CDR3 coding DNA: TGTGCCAGCTCACCACCCGAGGGACAGGAAACCGGGGAGCTGTTTTTT.

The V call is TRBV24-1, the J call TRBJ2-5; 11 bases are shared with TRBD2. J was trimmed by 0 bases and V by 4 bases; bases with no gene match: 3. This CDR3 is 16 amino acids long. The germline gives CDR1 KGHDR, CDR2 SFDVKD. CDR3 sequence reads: CATSDGLAGYQETQYF. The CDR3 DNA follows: TGTGCCACCAGTGACGGACTAGCGGGTTACCAAGAGACCCAGTACTTC.

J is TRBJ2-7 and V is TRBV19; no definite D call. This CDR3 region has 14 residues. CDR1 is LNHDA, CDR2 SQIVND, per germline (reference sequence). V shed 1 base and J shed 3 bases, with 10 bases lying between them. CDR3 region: CASSIGQFNYEQYF. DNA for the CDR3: TGTGCCAGTAGTATAGGCCAGTTTAACTACGAGCAGTACTTC.

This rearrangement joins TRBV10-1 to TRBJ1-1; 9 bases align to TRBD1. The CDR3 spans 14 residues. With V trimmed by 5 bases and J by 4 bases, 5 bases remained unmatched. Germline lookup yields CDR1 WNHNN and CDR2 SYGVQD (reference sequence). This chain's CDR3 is CASSPQGARTEAFF. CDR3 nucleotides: TGCGCCAGCAGTCCACAGGGGGCGCGCACTGAAGCTTTCTTT.

The CDR3 bases are TGTGCCAGCATCACCGACAGGGGAGGTGAAGCTTTCTTT. Amino acid sequence: CASITDRGGEAFF. The rearrangement uses TRBV2 and TRBJ1-1, with 8 nucleotides matching TRBD1. J gave up 7 bases and V 7 bases, and 8 bases lay outside the gene matches. CDR3 size: 13 residues. The germline V gene encodes CDR1 SNHLY and CDR2 FYNNEI.

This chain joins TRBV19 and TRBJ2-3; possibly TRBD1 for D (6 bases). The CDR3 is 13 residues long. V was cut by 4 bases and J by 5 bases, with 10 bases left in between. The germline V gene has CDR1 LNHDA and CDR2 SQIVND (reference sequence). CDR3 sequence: CASSNRVGDTQYF. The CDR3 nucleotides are TGTGCCAGTAGTAACAGGGTAGGAGATACGCAGTATTTT.

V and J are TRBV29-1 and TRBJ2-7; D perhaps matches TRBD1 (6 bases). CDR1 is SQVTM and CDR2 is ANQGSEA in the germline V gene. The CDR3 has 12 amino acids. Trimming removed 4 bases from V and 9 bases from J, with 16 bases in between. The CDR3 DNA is TGCAGCGTTGGGGGGCCACAGGGTGGGCAGTACTTC. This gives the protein CSVGGPQGGQYF.

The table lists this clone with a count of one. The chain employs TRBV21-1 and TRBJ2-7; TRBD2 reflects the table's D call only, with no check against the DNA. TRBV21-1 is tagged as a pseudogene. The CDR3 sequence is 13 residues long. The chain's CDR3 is CASSRLDYHEQYF. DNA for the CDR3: TGTGCCAGCAGCAGGCTAGATTACCACGAGCAGTACTTC.

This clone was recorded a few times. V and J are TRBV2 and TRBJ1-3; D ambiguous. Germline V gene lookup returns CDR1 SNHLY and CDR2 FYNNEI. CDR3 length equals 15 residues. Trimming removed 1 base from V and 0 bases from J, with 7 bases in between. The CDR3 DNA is TGTGCCAGCAGTGAAGACAGCCGCTCTGGAAACACCATATATTTT. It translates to CASSEDSRSGNTIYF.

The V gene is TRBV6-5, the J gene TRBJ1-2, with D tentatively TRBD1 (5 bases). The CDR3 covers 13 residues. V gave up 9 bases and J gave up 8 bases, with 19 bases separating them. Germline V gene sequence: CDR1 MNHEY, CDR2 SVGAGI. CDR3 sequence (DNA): TGTGCCAGTCGAGAAGGGGCGCGACGGGGCTACACCTTC. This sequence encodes CASREGARRGYTF.

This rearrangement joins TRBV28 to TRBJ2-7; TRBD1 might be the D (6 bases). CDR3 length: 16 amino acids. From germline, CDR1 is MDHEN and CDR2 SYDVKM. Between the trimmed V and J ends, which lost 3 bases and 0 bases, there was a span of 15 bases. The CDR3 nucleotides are TGTGCCAGCAGTTTGGGGACAATGCCGAGCTCCTACGAGCAGTACTTC. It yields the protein CASSLGTMPSSYEQYF.

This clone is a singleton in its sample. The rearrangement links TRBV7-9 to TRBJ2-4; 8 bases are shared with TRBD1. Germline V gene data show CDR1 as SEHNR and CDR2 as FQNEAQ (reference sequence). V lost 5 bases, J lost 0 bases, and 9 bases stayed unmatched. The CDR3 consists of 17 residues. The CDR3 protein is CASSADRGGIAKNIQYF. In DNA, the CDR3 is TGTGCCAGCAGCGCAGACAGGGGAGGCATAGCCAAAAACATTCAGTACTTC. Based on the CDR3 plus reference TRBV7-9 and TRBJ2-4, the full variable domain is DTGVSQNPRHKITKRGQNVTFRCDPISEHNRLYWYRQTLGQGPEFLTYFQNEAQLEKSRLLSDRFSAERPKGSFSTLEIQRTEQGDSAMYLCASSADRGGIAKNIQYFGAGTRLSVL.

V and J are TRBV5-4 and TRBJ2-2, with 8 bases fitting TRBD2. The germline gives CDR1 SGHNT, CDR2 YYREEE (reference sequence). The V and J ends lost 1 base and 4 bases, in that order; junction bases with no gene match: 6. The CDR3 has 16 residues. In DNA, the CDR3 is TGTGCCAGCAGCTTGAAGCGGGAGAAGGGCACCGGGGAGCTGTTTTTT. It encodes CASSLKREKGTGELFF.